This paragraph reports one T cell receptor (beta chain). This could be a read error, since a much larger clone is one nucleotide away. Amplified regions were TCR beta CDR3 sequences from RNA transcripts. First-round RT-PCR of the TCR CDR3 relied on the HTBI primer set. TCRdb itself ran the multiplex PCR reads through MiXCR, one entry per CDR3 protein. This table has around 500,000 distinct CDR3 sequences, about 20% appearing once. This sample is drawn from a study of T cells in Graves' hyperthyroidism and ophthalmopathy. The CDR3 length is 14 residues. CDR1 is KGHDR, CDR2 SFDVKD, per germline. With V trimmed by 4 bases and J by 10 bases, 7 bases remained unmatched. Using around 10 ml of fresh peripheral blood, PBMCs were prepared.

The sequence was obtained from a woman aged 70 to 79 with Graves' ophthalmopathy. Sequenced sample: blood. The chain uses TRBV24-1 and TRBJ2-1, with 9 bases matching TRBD2. CDR3: CATSDPTSGYEQFF. CDR3 DNA sequence: TGTGCCACCAGTGACCCGACTAGCGGCTACGAGCAGTTCTTC.